This TCR beta chain was identified in a study of beta chain features in type 1 diabetes. This clone was detected only a few times. The antigen remains unidentified. The isolated RNA, all of it, was reverse transcribed, so expressed TCRB transcripts were what got sequenced. TCRdb keeps only in-frame clones here, not all; method: immunoSEQ multiplex PCR. The sample lists 55,000 to 80,000 clones, 49% occurring once. Study outcomes and limitations: All four CD4+ subsets of Type 1 diabetes patients contained TCRB CDR3s that were moderately but significantly shorter.

The V gene's germline CDR1 is LNHDA and CDR2 SQIVND (reference sequence). V gave up 6 bases and J gave up 12 bases; unmatched junction bases: 10. CDR3 length: 12 amino acids. This sequence joins TRBV19 and TRBJ1-2, with 7 positions matching TRBD1. Sequenced: central memory CD4+ T cells from blood. The TCR comes from a man aged 25-45 years with type 1 diabetes. The CDR3 loop reads CASSELDREHTF. The CDR3 coding sequence is TGTGCCAGTAGCGAGCTCGACAGGGAACACACCTTC.